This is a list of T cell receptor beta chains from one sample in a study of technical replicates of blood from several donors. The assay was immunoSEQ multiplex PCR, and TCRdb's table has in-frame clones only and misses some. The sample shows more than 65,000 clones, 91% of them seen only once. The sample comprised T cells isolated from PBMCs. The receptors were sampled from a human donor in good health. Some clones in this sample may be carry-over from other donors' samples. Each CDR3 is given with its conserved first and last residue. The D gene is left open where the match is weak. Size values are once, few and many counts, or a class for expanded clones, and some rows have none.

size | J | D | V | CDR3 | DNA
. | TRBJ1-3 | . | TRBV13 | CASSPSGVAGNTIYF | TGTGCCAGCAGCCCCTCCGGGGTAGCTGGAAACACCATATATTTT
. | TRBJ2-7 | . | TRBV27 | CASSSVTFGEQYF | TGTGCCAGCAGTTCGGTGACTTTCGGCGAGCAGTACTTC
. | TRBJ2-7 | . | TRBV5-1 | CASSLGEFEQYF | TGCGCCAGCAGCTTGGGTGAGTTCGAGCAGTACTTC
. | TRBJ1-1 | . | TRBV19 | CASSKGVNTEAFF | TGTGCCAGTAGTAAAGGAGTGAACACTGAAGCTTTCTTT
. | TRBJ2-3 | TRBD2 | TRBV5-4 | CASRLAGLQNTDTQYF | TGTGCCAGCAGACTAGCGGGGCTACAAAACACAGATACGCAGTATTTT
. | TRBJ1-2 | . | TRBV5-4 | CASSLAQGINYGYTF | TGTGCCAGCAGCTTGGCGCAGGGGATTAACTATGGCTACACCTTC
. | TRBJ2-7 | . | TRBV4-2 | CASSQSDSPYEQYF | TGTGCCAGCAGCCAATCCGACAGTCCGTACGAGCAGTACTTC
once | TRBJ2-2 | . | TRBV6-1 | CASSWRKGDTGELFF | TGTGCCAGCAGTTGGCGGAAGGGGGACACCGGGGAGCTGTTTTTT
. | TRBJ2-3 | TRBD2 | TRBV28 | CASSFGGSPDTQYF | TGTGCCAGCAGTTTCGGCGGGAGCCCAGATACGCAGTATTTT
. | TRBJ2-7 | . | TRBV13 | CASSFNREQYF | TGTGCCAGCAGCTTTAACAGGGAGCAGTACTTC
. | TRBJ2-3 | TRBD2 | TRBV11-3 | CASSLDKLAGVTDTQYF | TGTGCCAGCAGCTTAGATAAACTAGCGGGGGTCACAGATACGCAGTATTTT
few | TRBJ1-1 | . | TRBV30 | CAWGSPRRAFF | TGTGCCTGGGGATCGCCCAGGCGAGCTTTCTTT
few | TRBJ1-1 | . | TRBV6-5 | CASSSLEGTEAFF | TGTGCCAGCAGTTCCTTGGAGGGCACTGAAGCTTTCTTT
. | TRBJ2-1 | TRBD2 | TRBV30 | CAWRRLAGFDEQFF | TGTGCCTGGAGGAGACTAGCGGGATTCGATGAGCAGTTCTTC
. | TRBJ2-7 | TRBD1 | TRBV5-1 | CASSPGDRGRNEQYF | TGCGCCAGCAGCCCTGGGGACAGGGGGCGTAACGAGCAGTACTTC
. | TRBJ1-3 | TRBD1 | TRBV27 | CASKQGAEDTIYF | TGTGCCAGCAAACAGGGGGCTGAGGACACCATATATTTT
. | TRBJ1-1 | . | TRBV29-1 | CSVSGDPLRLAFF | TGCAGCGTTTCGGGGGACCCCCTTCGTTTAGCTTTCTTT
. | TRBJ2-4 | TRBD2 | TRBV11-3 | CASSPGTSKNIQYF | TGTGCCAGCAGCCCCGGGACTAGCAAAAACATTCAGTACTTC
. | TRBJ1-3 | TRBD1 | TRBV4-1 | CASSQDPRQGLAGNTIYF | TGCGCCAGCAGCCAAGATCCGAGACAGGGACTTGCGGGAAACACCATATATTTT
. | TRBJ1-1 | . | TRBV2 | CASSVGQRAFF | TGTGCCAGCAGTGTGGGACAACGAGCTTTCTTT
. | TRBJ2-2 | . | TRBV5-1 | CASSLRVDTGELFF | TGCGCCAGCAGCTTGCGGGTGGACACCGGGGAGCTGTTTTTT
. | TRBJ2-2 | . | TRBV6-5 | CASRRGGPTGELFF | TGTGCCAGCAGGCGGGGAGGCCCCACCGGGGAGCTGTTTTTT
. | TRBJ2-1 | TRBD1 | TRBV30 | CAWSRTGNDEQFF | TGTGCCTGGAGTCGGACAGGGAATGATGAGCAGTTCTTC
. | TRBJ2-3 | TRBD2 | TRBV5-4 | CASSLAGGRKDTQYF | TGTGCCAGCAGCTTAGCGGGGGGGCGAAAAGATACGCAGTATTTT